This is a list of T cell receptor beta chains from one sample in a study of blood T cell repertoires in COVID-19. Only in-frame clones appear in the TCRdb table, and some are missing; sequencing was by immunoSEQ multiplex PCR. The repertoire consists of approximately 210,000 clones, with around 80% occurring once and the leading ten covering approximately 7.4%. The material sequenced was peripheral blood. Every receptor here comes from a woman in her forties or fifties with acute or convalescent COVID-19. CDR3s leave out the opening cysteine and the closing phenylalanine or tryptophan. Clone size is not always given. Where it is, it says once, few, many or a class for expanded clones.

v_call: TRBV28; clone_size: NA; cdr3_aa: ASGRGAGPETQY
v_call: TRBV6-6; clone_size: NA; cdr3_aa: ASSYFQGVTGELF
v_call: TRBV20-1; clone_size: NA; cdr3_aa: SASYQGGRDTQY
v_call: TRBV2; clone_size: NA; cdr3_aa: ASSLARDRLNQPQH
v_call: TRBV5-8; clone_size: few; cdr3_aa: ASSLALAGADTQY
v_call: TRBV27; clone_size: NA; cdr3_aa: ASGRESYEQY
v_call: TRBV5-4; clone_size: NA; cdr3_aa: ASSLEQGRAEAF
v_call: TRBV28; clone_size: NA; cdr3_aa: ASSSLTGEGYNEQF
v_call: TRBV27; clone_size: NA; cdr3_aa: ASSFGAGGYEQY
v_call: TRBV7-3; clone_size: few; cdr3_aa: ASSLGQGYGYT
v_call: TRBV6-6; clone_size: NA; cdr3_aa: ASIHWTGVTGELF
v_call: TRBV24-1; clone_size: NA; cdr3_aa: ATSDFDLAGGIDTQY
v_call: TRBV19; clone_size: NA; cdr3_aa: ASTRGVWDTEAF
v_call: TRBV29-1; clone_size: NA; cdr3_aa: SPLSLAGRDEQF
v_call: TRBV2; clone_size: NA; cdr3_aa: ASSEGGTGGTEQF